This T cell receptor (beta chain) is from a study of cytomegalovirus exposure and HLA in healthy donors. Overall study context: From HLA-typed donors, an early data release held roughly 80 million unique TCRs.

To note about this clone: Its antigen remains unidentified.

CDR1 LNHNV and CDR2 YYDKDF come from the germline V gene (reference sequence). The CDR3 extends over 16 amino acids. Trimming cost V 1 base and J 10 bases, with 22 bases left between them. The PCR had 60 Vbeta and 13 Jbeta primers. The method was immunoSEQ multiplex PCR; TCRdb's version includes in-frame clones alone and lacks a portion of them. Of about 170,000 clones listed, around four fifths are singletons. Whole-study results and caveats: Earlier results showed most TCR beta V segments being productive about 87% or about 30% of the time. Prediction of most subjects' HLA-A and HLA-B alleles by TCR beta sequences was reportedly accurate. HLA alleles were associated with 16,951 TCR beta sequences in a later analysis at 0.05 false discovery rate.

This clonotype was obtained from a girl aged 10 to 17 in good health and CMV-seropositive. Sample: PBMCs. J is TRBJ1-1 and V is TRBV15; a possible D gene is TRBD1 (5 bases). The CDR3 region has the DNA TGTGCCACCAGCAGAGCACGGTACAGGCCGGTCGACGGAGCTTTCTTT. Its translation: CATSRARYRPVDGAFF.